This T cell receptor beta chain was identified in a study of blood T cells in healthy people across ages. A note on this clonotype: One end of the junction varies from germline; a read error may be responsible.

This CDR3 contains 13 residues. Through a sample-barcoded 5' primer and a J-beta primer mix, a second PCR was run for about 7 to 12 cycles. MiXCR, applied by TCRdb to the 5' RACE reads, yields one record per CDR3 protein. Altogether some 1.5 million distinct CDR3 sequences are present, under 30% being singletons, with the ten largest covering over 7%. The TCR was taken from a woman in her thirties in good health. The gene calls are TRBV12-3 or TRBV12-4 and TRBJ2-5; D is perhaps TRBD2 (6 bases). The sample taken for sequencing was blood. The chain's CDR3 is CTSSSGVRETQYF. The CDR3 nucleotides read TGTACCAGCAGTTCGGGAGTCAGGGAGACCCAGTACTTC.